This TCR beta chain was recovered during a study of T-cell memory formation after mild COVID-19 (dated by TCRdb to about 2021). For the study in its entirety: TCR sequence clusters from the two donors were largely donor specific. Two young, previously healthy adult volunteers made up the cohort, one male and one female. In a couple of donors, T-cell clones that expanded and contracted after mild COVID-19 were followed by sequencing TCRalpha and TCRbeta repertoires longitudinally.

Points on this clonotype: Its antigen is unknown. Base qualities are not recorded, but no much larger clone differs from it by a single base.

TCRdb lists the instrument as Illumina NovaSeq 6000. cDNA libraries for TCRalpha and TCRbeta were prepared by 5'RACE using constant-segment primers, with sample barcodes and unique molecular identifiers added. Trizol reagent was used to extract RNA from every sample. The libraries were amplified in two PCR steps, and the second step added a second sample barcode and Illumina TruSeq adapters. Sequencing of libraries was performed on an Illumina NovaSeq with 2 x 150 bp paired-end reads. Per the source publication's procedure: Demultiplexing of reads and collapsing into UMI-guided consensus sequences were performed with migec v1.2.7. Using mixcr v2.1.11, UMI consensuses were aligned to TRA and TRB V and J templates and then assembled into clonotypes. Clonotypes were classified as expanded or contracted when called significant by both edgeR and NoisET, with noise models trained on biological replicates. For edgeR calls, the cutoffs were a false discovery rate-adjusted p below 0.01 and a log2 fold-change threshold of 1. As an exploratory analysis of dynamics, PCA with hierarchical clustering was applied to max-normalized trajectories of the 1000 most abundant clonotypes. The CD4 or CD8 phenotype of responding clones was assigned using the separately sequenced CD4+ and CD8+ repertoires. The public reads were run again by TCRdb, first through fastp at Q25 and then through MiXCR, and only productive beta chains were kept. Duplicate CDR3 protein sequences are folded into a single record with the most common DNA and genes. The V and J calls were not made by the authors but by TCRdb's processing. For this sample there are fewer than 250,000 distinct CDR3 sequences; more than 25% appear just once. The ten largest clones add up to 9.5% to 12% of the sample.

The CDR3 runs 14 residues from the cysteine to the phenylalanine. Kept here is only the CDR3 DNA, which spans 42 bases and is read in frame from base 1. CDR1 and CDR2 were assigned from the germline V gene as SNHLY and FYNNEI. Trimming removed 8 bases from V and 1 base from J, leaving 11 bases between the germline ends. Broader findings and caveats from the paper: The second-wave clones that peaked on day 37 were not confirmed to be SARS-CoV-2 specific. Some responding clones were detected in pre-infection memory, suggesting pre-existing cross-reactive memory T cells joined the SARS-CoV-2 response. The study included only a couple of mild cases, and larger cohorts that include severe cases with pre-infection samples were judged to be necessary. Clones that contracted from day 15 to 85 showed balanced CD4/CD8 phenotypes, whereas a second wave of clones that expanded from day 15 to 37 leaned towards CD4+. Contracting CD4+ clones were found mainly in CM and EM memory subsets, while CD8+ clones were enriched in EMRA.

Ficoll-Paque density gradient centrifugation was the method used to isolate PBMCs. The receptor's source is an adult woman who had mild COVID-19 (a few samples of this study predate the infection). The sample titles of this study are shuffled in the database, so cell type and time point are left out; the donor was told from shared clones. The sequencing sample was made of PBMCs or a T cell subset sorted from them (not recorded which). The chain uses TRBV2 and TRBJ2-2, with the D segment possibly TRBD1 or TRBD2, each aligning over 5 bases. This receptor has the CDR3 CASGETVNTGELFF. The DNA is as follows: TGTGCCAGCGGGGAGACAGTGAACACCGGGGAGCTGTTTTTT.